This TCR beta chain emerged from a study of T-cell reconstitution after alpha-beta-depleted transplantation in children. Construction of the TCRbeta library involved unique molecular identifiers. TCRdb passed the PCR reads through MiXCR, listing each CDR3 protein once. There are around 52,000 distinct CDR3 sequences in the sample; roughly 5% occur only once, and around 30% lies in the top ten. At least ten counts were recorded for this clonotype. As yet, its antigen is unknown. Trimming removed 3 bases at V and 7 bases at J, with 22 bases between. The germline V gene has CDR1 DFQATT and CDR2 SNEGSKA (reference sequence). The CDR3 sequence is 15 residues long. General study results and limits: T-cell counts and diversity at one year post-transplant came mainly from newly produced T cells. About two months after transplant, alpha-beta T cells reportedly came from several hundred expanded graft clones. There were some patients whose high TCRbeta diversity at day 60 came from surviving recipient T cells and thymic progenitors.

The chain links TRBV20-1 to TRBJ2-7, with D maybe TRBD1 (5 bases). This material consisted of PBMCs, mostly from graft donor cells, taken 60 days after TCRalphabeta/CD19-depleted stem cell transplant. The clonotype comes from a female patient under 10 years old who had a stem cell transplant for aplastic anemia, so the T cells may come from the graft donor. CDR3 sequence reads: CSARDWAGSSPEQYF. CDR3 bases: TGCAGTGCTAGGGATTGGGCAGGGTCCTCTCCGGAGCAGTACTTC.